A single sample is the source of the 26 T cell receptor beta chains below, sequenced in a study of T-cell reconstitution after alpha-beta-depleted transplantation in children. The TCRbeta library was prepared with unique molecular identifiers. TCRdb processed the PCR reads anew with MiXCR; each CDR3 protein has one entry. Of under 750,000 distinct CDR3 sequences listed, under 30% were seen once; the top ten hold 13% to 15%. Specimen: PBMCs, mostly from graft donor cells, collected 360 days after TCRalphabeta/CD19-depleted stem cell transplant. These receptor sequences come from a boy in the first two years of life who had a stem cell transplant for acute myeloid leukemia, so the T cells may come from the graft donor.

This clonotype was detected many times. The rearrangement links TRBV20-1 to TRBJ2-5, with 15 bases identical to TRBD2. The germline V gene encodes CDR1 DFQATT and CDR2 SNEGSKA (reference sequence). Trimming removed 5 bases from V and 5 bases from J; junction bases left unmatched: 9. This CDR3 has 16 amino acids. CDR3 region: CSAGGLAGGAAETQYF. In DNA form, the CDR3 reads TGCAGTGCTGGAGGACTAGCGGGGGGGGCAGCGGAGACCCAGTACTTC.

J is TRBJ1-1 and V is TRBV28; no clear D gene. The CDR3 sequence is 14 residues long. With 7 bases removed from V and 1 base from J, the gap between germline ends came to 13 bases. Germline CDR1 and CDR2: MDHEN and SYDVKM. The CDR3 protein is CASTLRKTNTEAFF. As DNA, the CDR3 is TGTGCCAGCACCCTCAGGAAGACGAACACTGAAGCTTTCTTT.

In its sample, this clonotype was seen a few times. The DNA for the CDR3 is TGCAGTGCTAGAGATTTCCAGACAGTGAGGGAGACCCAGTACTTC. Its translation is CSARDFQTVRETQYF. The rearrangement uses TRBV20-1 and TRBJ2-5, with D perhaps TRBD1 (5 bases). Germline V gives CDR1 DFQATT, CDR2 SNEGSKA (reference sequence). The CDR3 is made up of 15 amino acids. Trimming cost V 0 bases and J 5 bases, with 16 bases left between them.

The rearrangement joins TRBV12-3 or TRBV12-4 to TRBJ1-1; D is uncertain. The length of the CDR3 is 14 residues. The ends were cut back, 5 bases at V and 0 bases at J, with 10 bases in the middle. The CDR3 nucleotides read TGTGCCAGCAGTAGGGTCTCCATGAACACTGAAGCTTTCTTT. It encodes CASSRVSMNTEAFF.

This clonotype was seen ten or more times. The chain links TRBV28 to TRBJ2-5, with D maybe TRBD1 (5 bases). Trimming shortened V by 1 base and J by 2 bases, and 8 bases separated the two germline ends. Germline V gives CDR1 MDHEN, CDR2 SYDVKM. The CDR3 has 14 amino acids. CDR3 DNA sequence: TGTGCCAGCAGTTTATTATACAGGCAAGAGACCCAGTACTTC. It translates to CASSLLYRQETQYF.

This clonotype has a count of ten or more. This rearrangement joins TRBV4-3 to TRBJ2-7; D remains unclear. CDR1 and CDR2 from the germline V gene are LGHNA and YSLEER. CDR3 length: 15 residues. V lost 0 bases, J lost 3 bases, and 12 bases lay in between. Here the CDR3 reads CASSQDRNGFYEQYF. CDR3 DNA: TGCGCCAGCAGCCAAGATAGGAACGGTTTCTACGAGCAGTACTTC.

This chain uses TRBV7-2 with TRBJ2-1, with 10 bases matching TRBD2. The V gene end was trimmed by 5 bases and the J gene end by 8 bases; junction bases not matched to a gene: 9. The length of the CDR3 is 15 residues. CDR1 and CDR2 from the germline V gene are SGHTA and FQGNSA. Written as DNA, the CDR3 is TGTGCCAGCAGCGATCTAGCGGGGGCCTCGGATGAGCAGTTCTTC. The encoded protein is CASSDLAGASDEQFF.

Only a few counts were recorded for this clonotype. V usage is TRBV12-3 or TRBV12-4 and J usage is TRBJ1-2, with a possible D match to TRBD1 (5 bases). CDR3 length: 13 amino acids. Between the trimmed V and J ends, which lost 3 bases and 8 bases, there was a span of 13 bases. The CDR3 loop is CASSFRQGSGYTF. In DNA form, the CDR3 reads TGTGCCAGCAGTTTCAGGCAGGGTAGCGGCTACACCTTC.

The chain links TRBV29-1 to TRBJ2-2, with TRBD2 as a possible D gene (5 bases). The CDR3 extends over 14 amino acids. V was cut by 7 bases and J by 2 bases, with 14 bases left in between. Per germline, CDR1 SQVTM and CDR2 ANQGSEA. CDR3 region: CSDFGLLNTGELFF. CDR3 nucleotide sequence: TGCAGCGACTTCGGACTTCTTAACACCGGGGAGCTGTTTTTT.

This chain links TRBV30 with TRBJ2-7; TRBD1 matches at 7 bases. V lost 5 bases and J lost 2; bases outside the gene matches: 3. The CDR3 covers 12 residues. Germline V gives CDR1 GTSNPN, CDR2 SVGIG (reference sequence). This CDR3 is CAWGDRAYEQYF. Written as DNA, the CDR3 is TGTGCCTGGGGGGACAGAGCCTACGAGCAGTACTTC.

Only a few counts were recorded for this clonotype. The V call is TRBV4-1, the J call TRBJ2-7, with 7 bases lining up with TRBD1. The germline gives CDR1 MGHRA, CDR2 YSYEKL. CDR3 length equals 17 residues. After removal of 1 base from V and 3 bases from J, the junction contained 12 bases not matched to a gene. The CDR3 loop is CASSQAPLGQVGYEQYF. DNA of the CDR3: TGCGCCAGCAGCCAAGCCCCCCTTGGACAGGTGGGCTACGAGCAGTACTTC.

This clonotype showed up many times. The chain is built from TRBV18 and TRBJ2-4; possible D gene TRBD1, 6 bases. This CDR3 comprises 17 residues. Trimming left V 3 bases short and J 4 bases short, with 19 bases between. Germline CDR1 and CDR2: KGHSH and LQKENI. CDR3 nucleotide sequence: TGTGCCAGCTCACCCGGCCCTCCGGCCACAGGGAAAAACATTCAGTACTTC. Encoded protein: CASSPGPPATGKNIQYF.

In its sample, this clonotype was seen many times. This chain uses TRBV11-1 with TRBJ2-3; 8 positions agree with TRBD1. J lost 2 bases, V lost 5 bases, and 6 bases had no gene match. The CDR3 is 15 residues long. Germline V gives CDR1 SGHAT, CDR2 FQDESV (reference sequence). The CDR3 DNA is TGTGCCAGCAGCCAGGGACAGGTGAACACAGATACGCAGTATTTT. This codes for CASSQGQVNTDTQYF.

In its sample, this clonotype was seen many times. The chain combines TRBV7-9 with TRBJ1-1; D gene ambiguous. There are 13 residues in the CDR3. Looked up from germline, CDR1 is SEHNR and CDR2 is FQNEAQ (reference sequence). V lost 6 bases and J 0 bases, leaving 8 bases between the germline ends. The CDR3 region has the DNA TGTGCCAGCAGTTCCACAGTGAACACTGAAGCTTTCTTT. Protein product: CASSSTVNTEAFF.

J is TRBJ1-1 and V is TRBV15, with D tentatively TRBD1 (5 bases). Germline CDR1 and CDR2: LNHNV and YYDKDF (reference sequence). V shed 0 bases and J shed 9 bases, with 11 bases lying between them. This CDR3 spans 13 amino acids. The CDR3 spells CATSRDKGAQAFF. CDR3 nucleotide sequence: TGTGCCACCAGCAGAGATAAAGGGGCCCAAGCTTTCTTT.

V is TRBV5-6 and J is TRBJ2-4, with D maybe TRBD2 (5 bases). Between the trimmed V and J ends, which lost 5 bases and 11 bases, there was a span of 20 bases. CDR3 length equals 14 residues. Germline CDR1 is SGHDT and CDR2 is YYEEEE. Here the CDR3 DNA reads TGTGCCAGCAGTCTGGGAGTCGCGAGGACTCTTCAGTACTTC. This encodes CASSLGVARTLQYF.

The chain uses TRBV15 and TRBJ2-4; D call uncertain. In germline, CDR1 is LNHNV, CDR2 YYDKDF (reference sequence). The CDR3 totals 11 residues. The CDR3 DNA is TGTGCTGCCAGGAGCAAAAACATTCAGTACTTC. Its translation: CAARSKNIQYF.

The V call is TRBV29-1, the J call TRBJ1-1; D is possibly TRBD1 (5 bases). Germline V CDR1 and CDR2: SQVTM, ANQGSEA. The CDR3 is made up of 11 amino acids. V was pared by 6 bases and J by 11 bases, with 16 bases between. The CDR3 region has the DNA TGCAGCGTCATGAATGGGGGGGGGGCTTTCTTT. Translated: CSVMNGGGAFF.

This chain connects TRBV6-2 or TRBV6-3 to TRBJ1-1; 7 bases align to TRBD1. The J segment lost 0 bases and the V segment lost 0 bases, leaving 10 bases of the junction unmatched. Germline lookup yields CDR1 MNHEY and CDR2 SVGEGT. CDR3 length: 18 residues. The CDR3 protein is CASSYSMTGLVMNTEAFF. Written as DNA, the CDR3 is TGTGCCAGCAGTTACTCGATGACAGGGTTGGTGATGAACACTGAAGCTTTCTTT.

This clonotype was recorded at least ten times. The chain has TRBV12-3 or TRBV12-4 and TRBJ2-4, with D hard to call. The ends were cut back, 0 bases at V and 0 bases at J, with 3 bases in the middle. This CDR3 region has 14 residues. The chain's CDR3 is CASSLAVAKNIQYF. The CDR3 nucleotides are TGTGCCAGCAGTTTAGCGGTAGCCAAAAACATTCAGTACTTC.

This clonotype was counted many times. The V gene is TRBV10-3, the J gene TRBJ2-1; 12 positions agree with TRBD1. Germline values: CDR1 ENHRY, CDR2 SYGVKD. The CDR3 runs 16 residues. Unmatched junction bases numbered 7, after V lost 3 bases and J lost 7 bases. DNA of the CDR3: TGTGCCATCAGTGACACCGGGACAGGGGGCATGAATGAGCAGTTCTTC. Amino acids: CAISDTGTGGMNEQFF.

The chain couples TRBV4-2 to TRBJ1-4; D is unclear. The V gene's germline CDR1 is LGHNA and CDR2 YNFKEQ. This CDR3 has 15 residues. V was shortened by 4 bases and J by 0 bases, with 9 bases between the two germline ends. CDR3 amino acids: CASSPSGATNEKLFF. CDR3 DNA: TGTGCCAGCAGCCCCTCGGGTGCAACTAATGAAAAACTGTTTTTT.

This clonotype showed up just a few times. One base away lies a much larger clone, so this may be a sequencing read error. This chain uses TRBV6-6 with TRBJ1-5; D is undetermined. The CDR3 covers 13 residues. Trimming removed 6 bases from V and 0 bases from J, with 6 bases in between. Germline assignment: CDR1 MNHNY and CDR2 SVGAGI (reference sequence). This chain's CDR3 is CASRTYSNQPQHF. The DNA for the CDR3 is TGTGCCAGCAGGACCTATAGCAATCAGCCCCAGCATTTT.

The rearrangement links TRBV5-1 to TRBJ2-7; D tentatively reads TRBD1 or TRBD2 (5 bases each). The CDR3 sequence is 14 residues long. The germline V and J ends were trimmed by 9 bases and 2 bases, with 18 bases remaining between them. Germline V gene data show CDR1 as SGHRS and CDR2 as YFSETQ. CDR3 residues: CANYGTRRPYEQYV. CDR3 nucleotide sequence: TGCGCCAACTACGGGACCCGGAGGCCCTACGAGCAGTACGTC.

The V and J genes are TRBV24-1 and TRBJ2-5; 7 positions match TRBD1. With V trimmed by 3 bases and J by 0 bases, 3 bases remained unmatched. Germline V gene lookup returns CDR1 KGHDR and CDR2 SFDVKD. This CDR3 comprises 15 residues. The CDR3 loop reads CATSDTTGYQETQYF. The CDR3 DNA is TGTGCCACCAGTGATACGACAGGGTACCAAGAGACCCAGTACTTC.

In this sample, this clonotype turned up many times. V gene TRBV20-1 combines with J gene TRBJ2-3; no definite D call. This CDR3 has 11 amino acids. Deletions cut 6 bases from V and 5 bases from J, with 9 bases between. Germline CDR1 reads DFQATT; CDR2 reads SNEGSKA (reference sequence). CDR3 coding DNA: TGCAGTGCCGACGGTGAAGATACGCAGTATTTT. Translation: CSADGEDTQYF.